A single sample is the source of the 24 T cell receptor beta chains below, sequenced in a study of T cells in Graves' hyperthyroidism and ophthalmopathy. It was RNA transcripts that yielded the amplified TCR beta CDR3 regions. TCR CDR3 regions were first amplified by RT-PCR with HTBI primers. Via MiXCR, TCRdb re-called the multiplex PCR reads, giving one row per CDR3 protein. The sample includes hundreds of thousands of distinct CDR3 sequences, approximately 15% of them seen just once. Source material: blood. These receptors originate from a woman aged 25 to 39 with Graves' hyperthyroidism.

This clonotype was seen at least ten times. This chain connects TRBV6-2 or TRBV6-3 to TRBJ2-5; 8 positions match TRBD2. Unmatched junction bases numbered 6, after V lost 2 bases and J lost 4 bases. CDR1 MNHEY and CDR2 SVGEGT come from the germline V gene. The CDR3 extends over 15 amino acids. For the CDR3, the DNA is TGTGCCAGCAGTTACCCCCGGGGGGGCGGAGAGACCCAGTACTTC. Amino acids: CASSYPRGGGETQYF.

This clonotype occurred many times. The chain links TRBV7-9 to TRBJ2-7, with D perhaps TRBD1 or TRBD2 (5 bases each). Trimming stripped 6 bases from V and 4 bases from J, with 19 bases between. Germline CDR1 SEHNR, CDR2 FQNEAQ (reference sequence). The CDR3 sequence is 15 residues long. The CDR3 protein is CASREPGPTSYEQYF. CDR3 in DNA: TGTGCCAGCAGGGAGCCGGGACCTACTTCTTACGAGCAGTACTTC.

This sequence joins TRBV27 and TRBJ1-2; D unclear. V was shortened by 6 bases and J by 4 bases, with 15 bases between the two germline ends. This CDR3 comprises 14 residues. Germline V lookup: CDR1 MNHEY, CDR2 SMNVEV (reference sequence). CDR3 bases: TGTGCCAGCAGCCCCGGCGTGGAGAGCTATGGCTACACCTTC. It translates to CASSPGVESYGYTF.

The chain has TRBV28 and TRBJ2-5; perhaps TRBD1 as D (6 bases). The germline V gene encodes CDR1 MDHEN and CDR2 SYDVKM. Deletions cut 9 bases from V and 4 bases from J, with 12 bases between. This CDR3 contains 12 residues. CDR3 in DNA: TGTGCCAGTGGACAGCGGACAGAGACCCAGTACTTC. As protein: CASGQRTETQYF. Complete variable domain (other parts from reference TRBV28 and TRBJ2-5): DVKVTQSSRYLVKRTGEKVFLECVQDMDHENMFWYRQDPGLGLRLIYFSYDVKMKEKGDIPEGYSVSREKKERFSLILESASTNQTSMYLCASGQRTETQYFGPGTRLLVL.

Ten or more counts support this clonotype. The rearrangement uses TRBV28 and TRBJ2-7; tentatively, D is TRBD1 or TRBD2 (6 bases each). The CDR3 covers 18 residues. Germline V CDR1 and CDR2: MDHEN, SYDVKM. Trimming took 6 bases from V and 2 from J, leaving 26 bases between them. CDR3 amino acids: CASSSFNPRRDITYEQYF. The CDR3 nucleotides are TGTGCCAGCAGCTCTTTCAACCCCCGGCGGGACATCACCTACGAGCAGTACTTC.

This clonotype was seen a few times. The chain recombines TRBV18 with TRBJ2-5; D ambiguous. The CDR3 runs to 13 residues. The V end lost 3 bases, the J end lost 3 bases, and 8 bases lay between the germline ends. Germline CDR1 KGHSH, CDR2 LQKENI. The CDR3 loop reads CASSPSLEETQYF. The CDR3 DNA is TGTGCCAGCTCACCCTCTTTGGAAGAGACCCAGTACTTC.

There are many counts of this clonotype. V and J are TRBV11-2 and TRBJ2-3; 10 nucleotides align to TRBD1. Germline values: CDR1 SGHAT, CDR2 FQNNGV. This CDR3 has 14 residues. Trimming removed 9 bases from V and 3 bases from J; junction bases left unmatched: 6. CDR3 sequence: CASSGQGRTDTQYF. CDR3 bases: TGTGCCAGTTCGGGACAGGGGAGGACAGATACGCAGTATTTT.

This clonotype occurred a few times. This chain joins TRBV6-1 and TRBJ2-2, with 11 nucleotides matching TRBD2. Germline CDR1 MNHNS, CDR2 SASEGT. Trimming took 8 bases from V and 4 from J; bases not matched to a gene: 18. The CDR3 spans 19 residues. CDR3 bases: TGTGCCAGCGGAACACTAGCGGGAGTTAGGACGGGGAGCACCGGGGAGCTGTTTTTT. It encodes CASGTLAGVRTGSTGELFF.

This clonotype was counted a few times. This chain connects TRBV20-1 to TRBJ2-4, with TRBD1 identical over 9 bases. The junction had 4 bases not matched to a gene; V was cut back by 4 bases and J by 3 bases. The CDR3 has 14 residues. Germline CDR1 is DFQATT and CDR2 is SNEGSKA (reference sequence). CDR3 residues: CSAKTGGGKNIQYF. CDR3 sequence (DNA): TGCAGTGCTAAGACAGGGGGTGGCAAAAACATTCAGTACTTC.

The V and J genes are TRBV20-1 and TRBJ2-6; D is perhaps TRBD1 (5 bases). V lost 3 bases and J lost 1, with 13 bases in between. The CDR3 contains 16 residues. Germline CDR1 is DFQATT and CDR2 is SNEGSKA (reference sequence). CDR3 protein: CSASLGKGSGANVLTF. CDR3 DNA: TGCAGTGCTAGTTTAGGGAAGGGGTCTGGGGCCAACGTCCTGACTTTC.

The chain has TRBV20-1 and TRBJ1-1; D is undetermined. The V gene lost 5 bases and the J gene lost 2 bases, with 9 bases spanning the gap. The length of the CDR3 is 12 residues. Germline V gene data show CDR1 as DFQATT and CDR2 as SNEGSKA (reference sequence). Here the CDR3 reads CSALSGNTEAFF. The CDR3 DNA is TGCAGTGCTCTTTCCGGAAACACTGAAGCTTTCTTT.

This clonotype was picked up a small number of times. V gene TRBV18 combines with J gene TRBJ2-7; D possibly corresponds to TRBD2 (6 bases). The V end lost 4 bases, the J end lost 3 bases, and 13 bases lay between the germline ends. Germline lookup yields CDR1 KGHSH and CDR2 LQKENI. This CDR3 spans 14 amino acids. The CDR3 sequence is CASSRDGRGYEQYF. The CDR3 nucleotides are TGTGCCAGCTCACGGGACGGGAGAGGCTACGAGCAGTACTTC. Combining the CDR3 with reference TRBV18 and TRBJ2-7 gives the whole variable domain NAGVMQNPRHLVRRRGQEARLRCSPMKGHSHVYWYRQLPEEGLKFMVYLQKENIIDESGMPKERFSAEFPKEGPSILRIQQVVRGDSAAYFCASSRDGRGYEQYFGPGTRLTVT.

The table lists this clonotype with a few counts. The V call is TRBV3-1, the J call TRBJ2-1; TRBD2 aligns across 8 bases. Losses at the gene ends were 1 base for V and 2 bases for J; bases not matched to a gene: 10. In germline, CDR1 is LGHDT, CDR2 YNNKEL (reference sequence). The CDR3 totals 18 residues. The CDR3 loop is CASSQGWRLASTYNEQFF. In nucleotides, the CDR3 is TGTGCCAGCAGCCAAGGGTGGAGACTAGCGTCTACCTACAATGAGCAGTTCTTC.

This clonotype was counted ten times or more. The CDR3 spells CASRRSGTNTGELFF. The CDR3 nucleotides are TGTGCCAGCAGAAGGAGCGGGACGAACACCGGGGAGCTGTTTTTT. The V and J genes are TRBV12-3 or TRBV12-4 and TRBJ2-2; 7 bases fit TRBD2. The ends lost 6 bases at V and 0 bases at J; junction bases unmatched: 4. The CDR3 length is 15 residues.

This clonotype occurred a few times. The V call is TRBV20-1, the J call TRBJ2-1; 12 bases are a match to TRBD2. CDR3 length equals 17 residues. Trimming cost V 6 bases and J 9 bases; bases outside gene matches: 18. Germline lookup yields CDR1 DFQATT and CDR2 SNEGSKA (reference sequence). CDR3 coding DNA: TGCAGTGCCACCGGCCCTAGCGGGAGGGCCAGGGAGGGTGAGCAGTTCTTC. Its protein product is CSATGPSGRAREGEQFF.

This clonotype turned up a few times. The J gene is TRBJ2-5, the V gene TRBV7-9, with 9 bases that match TRBD1. V lost 5 bases, J lost 5 bases, and 12 bases stayed unmatched. The CDR3 covers 16 residues. The germline V gene encodes CDR1 SEHNR and CDR2 FQNEAQ (reference sequence). CDR3 DNA: TGTGCCAGCAGCATTGGGACAGGGAGTTACCGGGAGACCCAGTACTTC. This gives the protein CASSIGTGSYRETQYF.

On this clonotype: A much larger clone is a single base away; this may be a read error. In nucleotides, the CDR3 is TGTGCCACCAGTGATGTACCAGGCGGGAGCGGGGGATACTACAATGAGCAGTTCTTC. It is translated as CATSDVPGGSGGYYNEQFF. This chain joins TRBV24-1 and TRBJ2-1, with TRBD2 matching over 8 bases. Germline V gene data show CDR1 as KGHDR and CDR2 as SFDVKD. Trimming at V came to 3 bases and at J to 3 bases, leaving 15 bases not matched to a gene. The CDR3 loop spans 19 amino acids.

The sample holds a few counts of this clonotype. CDR3 region: CASSLGGQSQPQHF. The DNA of the CDR3 is TGTGCCAGCAGTTTGGGGGGACAGTCACAGCCCCAGCATTTT. This chain connects TRBV12-3 or TRBV12-4 to TRBJ1-5; 7 nucleotides align to TRBD1. The CDR3 length is 14 residues. Unmatched junction bases numbered 6, after V lost 3 bases and J lost 7 bases.

The rearrangement uses TRBV5-1 and TRBJ2-2, with D perhaps TRBD1 (5 bases). The CDR3 sequence is 16 residues long. Trimming left V 0 bases short and J 6 bases short, with 15 bases between. Germline loops: CDR1 SGHRS, CDR2 YFSETQ. The CDR3 is CASSLAVVGASGELFF. The CDR3 DNA reads as TGCGCCAGCAGCTTGGCCGTCGTAGGGGCGTCCGGGGAGCTGTTTTTT.

This clonotype was counted ten times or more. This chain's CDR3 is CASSPGVPGEQYF. CDR3 DNA sequence: TGTGCCAGCAGCCCGGGGGTGCCGGGCGAGCAGTACTTC. The rearrangement links TRBV27 to TRBJ2-7, with a weak D call TRBD2 (6 bases). Deletions cut 6 bases from V and 6 bases from J, with 15 bases between. Germline CDR1 MNHEY, CDR2 SMNVEV (reference sequence). This CDR3 has 13 amino acids.

This clonotype was detected ten times or more. The chain uses TRBV2 and TRBJ1-1, with D perhaps matching TRBD1 (5 bases). The V gene lost 8 bases and the J gene lost 0 bases, with 13 bases spanning the gap. The CDR3 totals 14 residues. Per germline, CDR1 SNHLY and CDR2 FYNNEI. CDR3 nucleotides: TGTGCCAGCCGAAGGGAAGGGGTGAACACTGAAGCTTTCTTT. This sequence encodes CASRREGVNTEAFF.

The chain couples TRBV20-1 to TRBJ2-1; D gene ambiguous. The CDR3 sequence is 13 residues long. V was pared by 1 base and J by 5 bases, with 9 bases between. The germline gives CDR1 DFQATT, CDR2 SNEGSKA (reference sequence). CDR3 coding DNA: TGCAGTGCTAGAGGGTTCAGCGACAATGAGCAGTTCTTC. Residues: CSARGFSDNEQFF.

This chain uses TRBV5-4 with TRBJ1-1; D uncertain. This CDR3 is 15 amino acids long. Trimming pared 4 bases from V and 4 bases from J, leaving 17 bases between. Germline CDR1 is SGHNT and CDR2 is YYREEE (reference sequence). This chain's CDR3 is CASSPREADPTEAFF. CDR3 nucleotide sequence: TGTGCCAGCAGCCCCCGCGAGGCGGACCCCACTGAAGCTTTCTTT.

J is TRBJ1-3 and V is TRBV29-1; D uncertain. Trimming cost V 0 bases and J 8 bases, with 11 bases left between them. The CDR3 spans 13 residues. Germline CDR1 reads SQVTM; CDR2 reads ANQGSEA. CDR3 coding DNA: TGCAGCGTTGAAGATCAACGGCAGGACACCATATATTTT. Protein product: CSVEDQRQDTIYF.